This TCR beta chain is from a study of T cells in Graves' hyperthyroidism and ophthalmopathy. Trimming at V came to 5 bases and at J to 6 bases, leaving 5 bases not matched to a gene. The CDR3 runs 15 residues. Germline V lookup: CDR1 SSHAT, CDR2 FNYEAQ (reference sequence). Exclusion of patients followed from uncontrolled infection, other autoimmune disease, pregnancy or lactation. Each diagnosis drew on symptoms, thyroxine, TRAb, thyroid ultrasound and orbital computed tomography findings. A remark on this clonotype: Its target is unknown.

Study-wide findings and caveats: Ophthalmopathy was identified by the model a median roughly 6.5 months ahead of onset. The majority of expanded thyroid clonotypes above 0.001 also appeared in blood.

RNA transcripts served as the template for amplifying TCR beta CDR3 regions. The TCR CDR3 first-round RT-PCR relied on the HTBI primer set. A single record per CDR3 protein comes from TCRdb applying MiXCR to the multiplex PCR reads. Among roughly 500,000 distinct CDR3 sequences listed, about 46% were seen once. This chain connects TRBV7-7 to TRBJ1-6; 9 bases map to TRBD1. The receptor was derived from an adult woman with Graves' disease, either hyperthyroidism or ophthalmopathy (not recorded which). Sequences were obtained from peripheral blood or thyroid tissue (not recorded which). The CDR3 DNA reads as TGTGCCAGCAGCCTTTCGGGACAGGGTAATTCACCCCTCCACTTT. Translation: CASSLSGQGNSPLHF.